The clone carrying this T cell receptor (beta chain) came up many times. The sample comes from a study of blood T cell repertoires in COVID-19. For the study at large: Samples came from the United States, Italy and Spain, spanning acute and convalescent COVID-19.

Per the original data handling: Amplified reference gene primers provided the basis for estimating nucleated cell counts. Sequencing used immunoSEQ multiplex PCR; TCRdb keeps in-frame clones, though not all of them. The DNA was the basis for D and trimming; V, J and clone size are from that table. Among about 140,000 clones listed, under 85% were seen once. Sequenced sample: peripheral blood. The sequence came from a woman older than 75 in a cohort sampled during active or convalescent COVID-19.

The DNA for the CDR3 is TGCGCCAGCAGCCGAGAAGTAGGCAGGGGGCAGCAGTACGTC. Amino acid sequence: CASSREVGRGQQYV. The genes are TRBV4-3 and TRBJ2-7; 8 bases are shared with TRBD1. With V trimmed by 4 bases and J by 8 bases, 10 bases remained unmatched. Germline V gene lookup returns CDR1 LGHNA and CDR2 YSLEER. The CDR3 loop spans 14 amino acids.